This TCR beta chain was documented in a study of human T cells and chemical hapten exposure. Study overall: Patients were mainly female, each with alopecia areata, totalis or universalis.

Study results and limitations: Expanded TCRs clustered into significantly more large CDR3 similarity groups than controls, the analysis revealed. PT1 expanded TCR numbers rose with patch test score.

This clonotype was recorded a few times. The antigen is not known. Authors' data handling: Sample-level TCR yields exhibited a median of roughly 96,000, with a range of roughly 20,000 to 700,000. TCRdb itself ran the RACE reads through MiXCR, one entry per CDR3 protein. TCRdb's processing, not the authors' own work, is the source of the V and J calls. The data contain more than 250,000 distinct CDR3 sequences, 7% to 10% of them singletons. The time point: pre-sensitization, week 0. Treatment given: therapeutic diphenylcyclopropenone sensitization with weekly scalp DPC. This receptor was identified in a middle-aged woman with alopecia areata. Some clones in this sample may be carry-over from other donors' samples. The sample here was whole blood, taken in connection with sensitization to the hapten diphenylcyclopropenone (DPC).

DNA of the CDR3: TGTGCCAGCAGTCGGGACTATACCCAGTACTTC. Residues: CASSRDYTQYF. The chain carries TRBV28 and TRBJ2-5, with 7 bases aligning to TRBD2. Germline-derived CDR1 and CDR2 are MDHEN and SYDVKM. The CDR3 length is 11 residues. V lost 5 bases to trimming and J lost 8 bases; unmatched junction nucleotides: 2.